The T cell receptor beta chain under discussion was sequenced for a study of early T cells in non-severe SARS-CoV-2 infection. At the level of the study: Sequencing of unsorted whole blood was done on bulk RNA, leaving chains unpaired. Findings and caveats of the study: VDJdb matching, biased toward anti-spike CD8 responses, missed private and CD4 specificities.

There are a few counts of this clonotype. Its matching antigen is unknown. CDR3 length: 14 amino acids. V was clipped by 4 bases and J by 8 bases; unmatched bases: 7. Germline V gene sequence: CDR1 SGHRS, CDR2 YFSETQ. Each cDNA molecule carried a unique molecular identifier. TCRdb independently ran MiXCR on the 5' RACE reads; one entry per CDR3 protein. The table has about 26,000 distinct CDR3 sequences, 4.4% seen once. Sequencing was done on a sample of whole blood. This receptor was identified in an adult who was a healthcare worker with PCR-confirmed SARS-CoV-2 infection or an uninfected control (not recorded which). The rearrangement links TRBV5-1 to TRBJ2-3; TRBD2 agrees at 10 bases. DNA of the CDR3: TGCGCCAGCAGCCCGGGACTAGCGACCCCTACGCAGTATTTT. Translating it yields CASSPGLATPTQYF.